This entry describes one TCR beta chain. The CDR3 loop spans 20 amino acids. Trimming shortened V by 3 bases and J by 3 bases, and 28 bases separated the two germline ends. The entry originates in a study of blood T cells in healthy people across ages. Alongside a J-beta primer mix, a sample-barcoded 5' primer served in a second PCR lasting roughly 7 to 12 cycles. TCRdb re-called the 5' RACE reads with MiXCR, one entry per CDR3 protein. The table shows about 760,000 distinct CDR3 sequences, with approximately 25% occurring only once. These data were likewise used in another study, on T cells of mothers and their children.

The J gene is TRBJ2-3, the V gene TRBV12-3 or TRBV12-4, with a tentative D call TRBD2 (6 bases). The receptor was isolated from a boy between 5 and 17 years old in good health. The source material was blood. This chain's CDR3 is CASSFILADQPGLGTDTQYF. CDR3 DNA sequence: TGTGCCAGCAGTTTTATATTGGCGGACCAACCGGGACTTGGAACAGATACGCAGTATTTT.